This T cell receptor (beta chain) was sequenced for a study of spatial heterogeneity in lung cancer. Study conclusions and caveats: In tumors, expanded intratumoral alpha and beta TCR counts tracked mutation counts. Expanded TCRs classified as ubiquitous or regional were counted, and these counts tracked ubiquitous and regional nonsynonymous mutations, respectively.

As to time point: sample taken at primary tumor resection. This clonotype appeared many times. Its target is unknown. CDR1 and CDR2 (germline): SGHAT, FQNNGV. V lost 5 bases, J lost 9 bases, and 14 bases stayed unmatched. This CDR3 has 16 residues. TCRdb re-called the 5' RACE reads with MiXCR, one entry per CDR3 protein. The sample records 8,000 or so distinct CDR3 sequences, more than 10% being singletons. Material: lung tumor tissue, obtained at surgery. The rearrangement links TRBV11-2 to TRBJ2-1; 9 bases are a match to TRBD1. The TCR comes from a male donor with early-stage non-small cell lung cancer. The CDR3 nucleotides are TGTGCCAGCAGCCTACGGACAGGGGCCCTCTCTGGTGAGCAGTTCTTC. Its translation is CASSLRTGALSGEQFF.